The clone carrying this T cell receptor (beta chain) was detected only a few times. This sample stems from a study of T-cell memory formation after mild COVID-19. Study-level information: TCR clusters were largely donor specific.

5'RACE primed from the constant segment yielded TCR alpha and TCR beta cDNA libraries bearing sample barcodes and UMIs. TCRdb re-derived calls from the 5' RACE reads in MiXCR, one entry per CDR3 protein. The table records 170,000 or so distinct CDR3 sequences, over 20% of them present only once. Between the trimmed V and J ends, which lost 10 bases and 7 bases, there was a span of 13 bases. The CDR3 contains 11 residues. The germline CDR1 and CDR2 sequences are KGHDR and SFDVKD. The sequenced material came from PBMCs or a T cell subset sorted from them (not recorded which). V gene TRBV24-1 combines with J gene TRBJ2-7; perhaps TRBD1 as D (6 bases). The TCR was taken from an adult woman who had mild COVID-19 (a few samples of this study predate the infection). Cell type and time point are not known. In DNA form, the CDR3 reads TGTGCCACTCCTCGAGGGGGTGAGCAGTACTTC. Protein: CATPRGGEQYF.